The source of this T cell receptor (beta chain) is a study of CD8+ T cells in alopecia areata. Germline V CDR1 and CDR2: SNHLY, FYNNEI. V lost 1 base and J lost 5, with 8 bases in between. The CDR3 consists of 13 residues. This clone was found a few times. Following RNA extraction, reverse transcription yielded cDNA that acted as the sequencing template. Only in-frame clones appear in the TCRdb table, and some are missing; sequencing was by immunoSEQ multiplex PCR. The sample lists about 150,000 clones; 45% to 60% were seen once. This TCR came from a human donor with alopecia areata. Material for sequencing was CD4+ T cells sorted from blood. V gene TRBV2 combines with J gene TRBJ2-5, with D perhaps assigned TRBD1 or TRBD2 (5 bases each). Here the CDR3 DNA reads TGTGCCAGCAGTGAAGGGGGGTGGGAGACCCAGTACTTC. Translation: CASSEGGWETQYF.